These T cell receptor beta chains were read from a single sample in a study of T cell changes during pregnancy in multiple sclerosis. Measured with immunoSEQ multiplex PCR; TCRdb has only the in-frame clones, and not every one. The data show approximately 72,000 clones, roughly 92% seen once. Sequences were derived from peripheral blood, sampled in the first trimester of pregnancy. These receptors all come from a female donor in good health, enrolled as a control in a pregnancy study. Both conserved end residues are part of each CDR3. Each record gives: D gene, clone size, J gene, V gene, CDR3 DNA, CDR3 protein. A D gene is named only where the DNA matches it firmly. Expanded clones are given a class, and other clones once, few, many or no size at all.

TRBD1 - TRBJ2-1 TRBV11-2 TGTGCCAGCAGCTCCCCCAGGACAGGGCTGGCTGAGCAGTTCTTC CASSSPRTGLAEQFF
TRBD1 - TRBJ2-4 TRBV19 TGTGCCAGTAGTATAGCATCCGGGACAGGGGAGATAAACATTCAGTACTTC CASSIASGTGEINIQYF
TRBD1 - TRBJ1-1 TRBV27 TGTGCCAGCAGGCAGGACAGGGGGCGAGGCACTGAAGCTTTCTTT CASRQDRGRGTEAFF
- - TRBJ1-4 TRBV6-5 TGTGCCAGCAGTTACTCGTGGCAGAAGAATGAAAAACTGTTTTTT CASSYSWQKNEKLFF
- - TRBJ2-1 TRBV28 TGTGCCAGCAACATCAGGGGGAGGTATGAGCAGTTCTTC CASNIRGRYEQFF
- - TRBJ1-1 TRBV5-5 TGTGCCAGCAGCTTACTCCCCGTCAGAGGCACTGAAGCTTTCTTT CASSLLPVRGTEAFF
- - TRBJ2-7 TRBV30 TGTGCCTGGAAAGGGAGAGTAGACGAGCAGTACTTC CAWKGRVDEQYF
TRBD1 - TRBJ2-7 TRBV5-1 TGCGCCAGCAGCCGCCCGACAGGGGATATCCACGAGCAGTACTTC CASSRPTGDIHEQYF
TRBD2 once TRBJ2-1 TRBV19 TGTGCCAGTAGTAGGCAGACGGGACTAGCGGGAACCAACGAGCAGTTCTTC CASSRQTGLAGTNEQFF
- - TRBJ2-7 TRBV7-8 TGTGCCAGCAGCCAACCGGAGAGGCTCCCAACCTACGAGCAGTACTTC CASSQPERLPTYEQYF
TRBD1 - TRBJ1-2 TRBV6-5 TGTGCCAGCAGAAGGACAGGGGAATCCTATGGCTACACCTTC CASRRTGESYGYTF
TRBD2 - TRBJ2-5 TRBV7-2 TGTGCCAGCAGCTTAGAACTAGCGTGGGAGACCCAGTACTTC CASSLELAWETQYF
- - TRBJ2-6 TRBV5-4 TGTGCCAGCAGCCCGGGGGTCTGGAGCTCTGGGGCCAACGTCCTGACTTTC CASSPGVWSSGANVLTF
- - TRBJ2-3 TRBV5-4 TGTGCCAGCAGCTTGCTAGCAATCGGCACAGATACGCAGTATTTT CASSLLAIGTDTQYF
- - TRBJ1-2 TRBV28 TGTGCCAGCAGTTTACTCGGGGATGGCTACACCTTC CASSLLGDGYTF
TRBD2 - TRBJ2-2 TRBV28 TGTGCCAGCAGTTCCCCTCGGACTAGCCTTACCGGGGAGCTGTTTTTT CASSSPRTSLTGELFF
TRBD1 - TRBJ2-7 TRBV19 TGTGCCAGTAGTAATCAGGGACAGGTCTACGAGCAGTACTTC CASSNQGQVYEQYF
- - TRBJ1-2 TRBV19 TGTGCCAGTAGTATTCAACCGACGGGCTATGGCTACACCTTC CASSIQPTGYGYTF
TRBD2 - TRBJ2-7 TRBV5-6 TGTGCCAGCAGCTTGAATCGGGGGGCCTACGAGCAGTACTTC CASSLNRGAYEQYF
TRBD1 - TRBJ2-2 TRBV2 TGTGCCAGCGGTGGGACAGGTGACACCGGGGAGCTGTTTTTT CASGGTGDTGELFF
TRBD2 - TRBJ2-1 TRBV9 TGTGCCAGCAATCGGCTAGCGGGGGAAGACAATGAGCAGTTCTTC CASNRLAGEDNEQFF
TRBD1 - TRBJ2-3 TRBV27 TGTGCCAGCAGCTTTGCCCCACAGGGGGCAGATACGCAGTATTTT CASSFAPQGADTQYF
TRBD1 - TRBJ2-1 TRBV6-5 TGTGCCAGCAGAAGAGGACAGGTCAATGAGCAGTTCTTC CASRRGQVNEQFF
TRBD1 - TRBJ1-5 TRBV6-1 TGTGCCAGCAGCGAAGACAGGGATTGGAATCAGCCCCAGCATTTT CASSEDRDWNQPQHF
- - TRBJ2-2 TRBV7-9 TGTGCCAGCAGCTCCCAGGACACCGGGGAGCTGTTTTTT CASSSQDTGELFF
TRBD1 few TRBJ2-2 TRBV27 TGTGCCAGCAGCTTACGGAGCCTTCCGGGACAGGGTATCGGGGAGCTGTTTTTT CASSLRSLPGQGIGELFF
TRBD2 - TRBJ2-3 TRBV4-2 TGTGCCAGCAGCCAAGCAGGACTAGCAAGCACAGATACGCAGTATTTT CASSQAGLASTDTQYF